These T cell receptor beta chains were read from a single sample in a study of control samples from healthy donors and cancer patients. Libraries were prepared by immunoSEQ multiplex PCR; TCRdb keeps only in-frame clonotypes and omits some of them. Counted here are under 85,000 clones, over 85% occurring once; the ten biggest clones make up less than 6%. Sequences were obtained from PBMCs. The receptors here all came from a man in his sixties with colorectal cancer. The CDR3 runs from the conserved cysteine through the conserved F or W. D genes are given only for firm matches. The size entry is marked missing in some rows and otherwise reads once, few, many or a size class.

j_call d_call v_call clone_size cdr3_nt cdr3_aa
TRBJ2-5 TRBD1 TRBV12-3/TRBV12-4 - TGCCCCCCCACACGACAGGGGCAAGAGACCCAGTACTTC CPPTRQGQETQYF
TRBJ2-7 TRBD1 TRBV4-1 - TGCGCCAGCAGTCCACAGGGGTTCCACGAGCAGTACTTC CASSPQGFHEQYF
TRBJ2-5 TRBD2 TRBV5-3 - TGTGCCAGAAGCCCCGGTAGCGGGGGGGCCTTAGAGACCCAGTACTTC CARSPGSGGALETQYF
TRBJ1-5 - TRBV27 - TGTGCCAGCAGTTTCCGAGGGAGGAGGGGGCAGCCCCAGCATTTT CASSFRGRRGQPQHF
TRBJ1-2 - TRBV19 - TGTGCCAGTAGTAACAGCTTATACTATGGCTACACCTTC CASSNSLYYGYTF
TRBJ1-5 TRBD1 TRBV5-5 - TGTGCCAGCAGCCACACCGGGACAGGCAATCAGCCCCAGCATTTT CASSHTGTGNQPQHF
TRBJ1-6 - TRBV15 - TGTGCCACCAGCAGAGATAGGGACGGTTCACCCCTCCACTTT CATSRDRDGSPLHF
TRBJ2-2 TRBD2 TRBV4-1 - TGCGCCAGCAGCCAAGCCCCATACGGGGGGGACACCGGGGAGCTGTTTTTT CASSQAPYGGDTGELFF
TRBJ2-5 TRBD2 TRBV30 - TGTGCCTGGAGTGGACTAGCTAAGGAGACCCAGTACTTC CAWSGLAKETQYF
TRBJ1-2 - TRBV7-9 - TGTGCCAGCAGCTTAGCCGGAAGAAACTATGGCTACACCTTC CASSLAGRNYGYTF
TRBJ1-2 - TRBV5-1 - TGCGCCAGCAGCTTGGTGGGGGGAACTAACTATGGCTACACCTTC CASSLVGGTNYGYTF
TRBJ2-5 TRBD2 TRBV10-3 - TGTGCCAACTCCAAGGTAGCGGGGGGACAAGAGACCCAGTACTTC CANSKVAGGQETQYF
TRBJ1-2 - TRBV7-2 - TGTGCCAGCAGCTTAGGATGGGCCTATGGCTACACCTTC CASSLGWAYGYTF
TRBJ2-2 - TRBV7-2 - TGTGCCAGTAACCGAGGGGTGCGACCCGGGGAGCTGTTTTTT CASNRGVRPGELFF
TRBJ2-6 - TRBV6-7 - TGTGCCAGCGGGGCCCCTGGGGCCAACGTCCTGACTTTC CASGAPGANVLTF
TRBJ2-1 - TRBV11-3 - TGTGCCAGCAGCGACTTTAGGGGTGGTTGGGGGGCGTCCTACAATGAGCAGTTCTTC CASSDFRGGWGASYNEQFF
TRBJ2-3 - TRBV27 - TGTGCCAGCAGCTACGACTGGCGCACAGATACGCAGTATTTT CASSYDWRTDTQYF
TRBJ2-3 TRBD1 TRBV5-4 - TGTGCCAGCAGCTGGGACAGGCAATACACAGATACGCAGTATTTT CASSWDRQYTDTQYF
TRBJ2-1 TRBD1 TRBV19 - TGTGCCAGTAGCCACCGGGACAGGGGTTACAATGAGCAGTTCTTC CASSHRDRGYNEQFF
TRBJ2-3 - TRBV5-6 - TGTGCCAGCAGCTTGGCCGGGGGTAGCACAGATACGCAGTATTTT CASSLAGGSTDTQYF
TRBJ2-7 - TRBV28 - TGTGCCAGCAGTTTAGCACACACCTACGAGCAGTACTTC CASSLAHTYEQYF
TRBJ2-1 - TRBV4-1 - TGCGCCAGCAGCCGGAATACAGACAATGAGCAGTTCTTC CASSRNTDNEQFF
TRBJ2-1 - TRBV19 once TGTGCCAGTAGTCCAGGGAAGTCCTACAATGAGCAGTTCTTC CASSPGKSYNEQFF
TRBJ1-4 TRBD1 TRBV9 - TGTGCCAGCAGCGTAGCAGGGGGGACAACTAATGAAAAACTGTTTTTT CASSVAGGTTNEKLFF
TRBJ1-2 - TRBV14 - TGTGCCAGCAGCCGGGGCTGGGCAAACTTAACCTTC CASSRGWANLTF
TRBJ2-1 - TRBV3-1/TRBV3-2 - TGTGCCAGCAGCCCGGGACACTTACACAATGAGCAGTTCTTC CASSPGHLHNEQFF
TRBJ2-7 TRBD1 TRBV4-1 - TGCGCCAGCAGCCAAGGGAGACAGGGAAGATCCTACGAGCAGTACTTC CASSQGRQGRSYEQYF
TRBJ1-6 - TRBV19 - TGTGCCAGTACCGACCCCCGGGGCCCGTTATCATCTCTCCACTTT CASTDPRGPLSSLHF
TRBJ2-3 TRBD2 TRBV5-4 - TGTGCCAGCAGCGCAAGCCCACGGGGGGGCGTCACAGATACGCAGTATTTT CASSASPRGGVTDTQYF
TRBJ2-7 TRBD1 TRBV20-1 - TGCAGTGCTAGTCGAGAACCGGGACAGCCTTACGCGCAGTACTTC CSASREPGQPYAQYF
TRBJ1-2 - TRBV2 - TGTGCCCAAAGCAGCCAGGGCGGTTCTAACTATGGCTACACCTTC CAQSSQGGSNYGYTF
TRBJ2-2 - TRBV5-1 - TGCGCCAGCAGCCCCGGCGGGGCGGACGGGGAGCTGTTTTTT CASSPGGADGELFF
TRBJ2-5 - TRBV6-5 - TGTGCCAGCATCCGAGAGCAGCAGGAGACCCAGTACTTC CASIREQQETQYF
TRBJ1-6 - TRBV27 - TGTGCCAGCATGGGTTGGGCCCCGAATTCACCCCTCCACTTT CASMGWAPNSPLHF
TRBJ1-1 TRBD1 TRBV14 - TGTGCCAGCAGCCAAGGCGTCAGGCCGGGACAGGGGGCTTGGGGCCGGTCCACTGAAGCTTTCTTT CASSQGVRPGQGAWGRSTEAFF
TRBJ2-3 TRBD2 TRBV30 few TGTGCCTGGAGGGAGAGCGGGGTCACAGATACGCAGTATTTT CAWRESGVTDTQYF
TRBJ1-4 - TRBV11-2 - TGTGCCAGCAGCTTAGGCTACACAGGAAAACTGTTTTTT CASSLGYTGKLFF
TRBJ1-5 TRBD1 TRBV6-4 - TGTGCCAGCAAAAGACAGGGGGCCGAATATAGCAATCAGCCCCAGCATTTT CASKRQGAEYSNQPQHF
TRBJ2-7 - TRBV19 - TGTGCCAGTAGTCTGGCAGGGCTATCCTACGAGCAGTACTTC CASSLAGLSYEQYF
TRBJ2-3 TRBD2 TRBV5-8 - TGTGCCAGCAGCTTGGCCGATACTAGCGGGACGAGCACAGATACGCAGTATTTT CASSLADTSGTSTDTQYF
TRBJ2-3 TRBD1 TRBV7-6 - TGTGCCAGCAGCTTTTCCGGGACAGAATCAGATACGCAGTATTTT CASSFSGTESDTQYF
TRBJ1-5 - TRBV5-1 - TGCGCCAGCAGCGAACAGGGCCCATCAGCCCCAGCATTT CASSEQGPSAPAF
TRBJ1-3 - TRBV20-1 - TGCAGTGCTTGTGCTATCTCCTCTGGAAACACCATATATTTT CSACAISSGNTIYF
TRBJ2-7 - TRBV5-7 - TGTGCCCCAGCACGGCAGAGCTCCTACGAGCAGTACTTC CAPARQSSYEQYF
TRBJ2-7 - TRBV7-9 - TGTGCCAGCAGCTTAAGTATGGCAGGGCCTAATTACGAGCAGTACTTC CASSLSMAGPNYEQYF
TRBJ1-6 - TRBV5-1 - TGCGCCAGCAGCTTGGCCGGGGGCAGTTATTCACCCCTCCACTTT CASSLAGGSYSPLHF
TRBJ2-7 - TRBV19 - TGTGCCAGTAGGGGTTGGGGCTACGAGCAGTACTTC CASRGWGYEQYF
TRBJ1-1 - TRBV19 few TGTGCCAGTAGCAGGAGGGGTCTCACTGAAGCTTTCTTT CASSRRGLTEAFF
TRBJ2-7 - TRBV28 - TGTGCCAGCAGTTTAAGGGGGACCCTCTCCTACGAGCAGTACTTC CASSLRGTLSYEQYF
TRBJ2-7 - TRBV6-5 - TGTGCCAGCAGCCCGACAGCTCCCCAGGGCGAGCAGTACTTC CASSPTAPQGEQYF
TRBJ2-5 - TRBV7-2 - TGTGCCAGCAGCTACGGGGGTCTGGGGACCCAGTACTTC CASSYGGLGTQYF
TRBJ1-5 - TRBV10-3 - TGTGCCACCAGATCGGGGGGACTGAACAATCAGCCCCAGCATTTT CATRSGGLNNQPQHF
TRBJ1-5 - TRBV6-5 - TGTGCCAGCAGTTACAGGAGGGGGGGGAGCAATCAGCCCCAGCATTTT CASSYRRGGSNQPQHF